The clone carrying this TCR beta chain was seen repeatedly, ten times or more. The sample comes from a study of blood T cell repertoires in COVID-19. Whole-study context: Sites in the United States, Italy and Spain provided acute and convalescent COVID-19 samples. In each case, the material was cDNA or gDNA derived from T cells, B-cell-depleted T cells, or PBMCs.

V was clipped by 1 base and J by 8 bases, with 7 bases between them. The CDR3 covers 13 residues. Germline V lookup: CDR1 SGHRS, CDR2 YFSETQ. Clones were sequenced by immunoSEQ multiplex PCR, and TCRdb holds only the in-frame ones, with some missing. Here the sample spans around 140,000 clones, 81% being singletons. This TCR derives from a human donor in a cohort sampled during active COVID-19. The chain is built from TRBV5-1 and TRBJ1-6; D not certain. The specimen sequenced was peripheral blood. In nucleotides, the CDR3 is TGCGCCAGCAGCTTGAAGCTGGATTCACCCCTCCACTTT. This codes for CASSLKLDSPLHF.